A single TCR beta chain is shown here with its context. These data originate in a study of blood T cell repertoires in COVID-19. Study in general: From the United States, Italy and Spain came samples of acute and convalescent COVID-19.

The CDR3 has 15 residues. Per germline, CDR1 MGHRA and CDR2 YSYEKL. The V segment lost 0 bases and the J segment 0 bases; nucleotides outside the gene matches: 1. This table comes from immunoSEQ multiplex PCR, and its TCRdb copy is limited to in-frame clones, with some not included. Of about 80,000 clones in the sample, around 85% are singletons; the top ten hold roughly 8.5%. The chain uses TRBV4-1 and TRBJ2-7; 8 bases agree with TRBD1. The receptor's source is a man younger than 45 with acute or convalescent COVID-19. Sequenced: peripheral blood. The DNA of the CDR3 is TGCGCCAGCAGCCAAGAGGACAGGGTCTCCTACGAGCAGTACTTC. Translated, it gives CASSQEDRVSYEQYF.